Given below is one T cell receptor beta chain in context. These data belong to a study of blood T cell repertoires in COVID-19. Recovery among Cohort 3 donors was established by two negative PCRs, clearance, or symptom resolution. The germline gives CDR1 LNHDA, CDR2 SQIVND (reference sequence). The CDR3 runs 14 residues. V lost 7 bases and J 8 bases, leaving 17 bases between the germline ends. Original handling: Cell counts per sample came from amplifying reference gene primers. The protocol was immunoSEQ multiplex PCR, while the TCRdb copy is restricted to in-frame clones and leaves out a portion. The DNA gave D and trimming, while V, J and clone size come from that table. This sample has around 150,000 clones, with around four fifths found just once.

This clonotype was sampled from a woman between 40 and 50 years old who had recovered from COVID-19. Specimen: PBMCs or T cells enriched from blood (not recorded which). This chain uses TRBV19 with TRBJ1-4, with D possibly TRBD1 on 6 matching bases. This CDR3 reads CASTQRGGEEKLFF. The CDR3 DNA is TGTGCCAGTACCCAACGAGGGGGTGAAGAAAAACTGTTTTTT.